The TCR beta chain described here comes from a study of sequential checkpoint blockade in melanoma. In its sample, this clone is medium-sized. The method was immunoSEQ multiplex PCR; TCRdb's version includes in-frame clones alone and lacks a portion of them. The sample gives tens of thousands of clones, roughly 90% of which show up once; over 20% is in the top ten. Treatment denoted: randomized to nivolumab then ipilimumab (arm A) or the reverse (arm B). This sample comprised CD8+ T cells sorted from blood (inferred from file names), obtained from a patient given nivolumab and ipilimumab in sequence. The receptor comes from a human donor with melanoma.

The CDR3 is CASSEIAGASYNEQFF. The CDR3, as DNA: TGTGCCAGCAGTGAAATCGCGGGAGCGTCTTACAATGAGCAGTTCTTC. The gene calls are TRBV6-1 and TRBJ2-1; 7 bases agree with TRBD2. Germline CDR1 and CDR2: MNHNS and SASEGT. This CDR3 contains 16 residues. Losses at the gene ends were 2 bases for V and 4 bases for J; bases not matched to a gene: 8.